The 8 T cell receptor beta chains reported below all come from one sample, sequenced in a study of T cells after yellow fever vaccination. TCRdb ran MiXCR on the 5' RACE reads and lists one entry per CDR3 protein. The data show 150,000 to 200,000 distinct CDR3 sequences, with 9.5% to 12% seen just once and 35% to 40% held by the top ten. The source material was CD8+ T cells sorted from PBMCs, sampled 15 days after the yellow fever booster vaccination. The source of these receptors is a man aged 18 to 30 who received the YFV17D yellow fever vaccine.

Only a few counts were recorded for this clonotype. V usage is TRBV29-1 and J usage is TRBJ2-1; D is possibly TRBD1 or TRBD2 (5 bases each). Germline CDR1 is SQVTM and CDR2 is ANQGSEA. The length of the CDR3 is 12 residues. V lost 6 bases to trimming and J lost 8 bases, with 14 bases between them. CDR3: CSVARDVDEQFF. For the CDR3, the DNA is TGCAGCGTGGCCCGGGACGTCGATGAGCAGTTCTTC.

This clonotype was counted between two and nine times. This chain connects TRBV12-3 or TRBV12-4 to TRBJ1-1; D is unclear. Trimming removed 5 bases from V and 4 bases from J, with 11 bases in between. CDR3 length equals 13 residues. The CDR3 loop is CASSLPSGTEAFF. In DNA, the CDR3 is TGTGCCAGCAGTCTCCCTTCAGGCACTGAAGCTTTCTTT.

This clonotype was counted between two and nine times. CDR3 protein: CASSPGTGHTEAFF. CDR3 nucleotide sequence: TGTGCCAGCAGTCCCGGGACAGGGCACACTGAAGCTTTCTTT. V and J are TRBV27 and TRBJ1-1; 9 bases are a match to TRBD1. Trimming took 5 bases from V and 3 from J; bases not matched to a gene: 4. The CDR3 is made up of 14 amino acids. Per the germline V gene, CDR1 is MNHEY and CDR2 is SMNVEV (reference sequence).

Only a few counts were recorded for this clonotype. The CDR3 DNA sequence: TGTGCCAGCAGTCCTCAGGGGATCCAAGAGACCCAGTACTTC. Translated, it gives CASSPQGIQETQYF. The chain links TRBV12-3 or TRBV12-4 to TRBJ2-5; D is perhaps TRBD1 (6 bases). CDR3 length: 14 amino acids. Between the trimmed V and J ends, which lost 5 bases and 1 base, there was a span of 11 bases.

This clonotype has more than one count but fewer than ten. J is TRBJ1-1 and V is TRBV12-3 or TRBV12-4; 11 nucleotides match TRBD1. The trim removed 6 bases at V and 2 bases at J, leaving 2 bases unmatched. The CDR3 is 14 residues long. The CDR3 coding sequence is TGTGCCAGCAGGGGACAGGGGGTTAACACTGAAGCTTTCTTT. Its translation is CASRGQGVNTEAFF.

This clonotype was observed a handful of times. This chain links TRBV4-3 with TRBJ2-4; the D is unclear. The V gene lost 0 bases and the J gene lost 1 base, with 13 bases spanning the gap. The germline CDR1 and CDR2 sequences are LGHNA and YSLEER. The CDR3 loop spans 17 amino acids. The CDR3 coding sequence is TGCGCCAGCAGCCAAGAGTGGGTCCAGGACGCCAAAAACATTCAGTACTTC. Amino acids: CASSQEWVQDAKNIQYF.

This clonotype was found once. The V gene is TRBV7-6, the J gene TRBJ1-1; possible D gene TRBD1, 5 bases. Germline V lookup: CDR1 SGHVS, CDR2 FNYEAQ. The V end lost 6 bases, the J end lost 0 bases, and 11 bases lay between the germline ends. This CDR3 has 14 amino acids. The chain's CDR3 is CASRPGSVNTEAFF. The CDR3 DNA follows: TGTGCCAGCAGACCAGGGAGCGTGAACACTGAAGCTTTCTTT.

This clonotype occurred many times. The gene calls are TRBV20-1 and TRBJ2-5, with no clear D. Germline-derived CDR1 and CDR2 are DFQATT and SNEGSKA (reference sequence). This CDR3 has 10 amino acids. Trimming cost V 5 bases and J 2 bases, with 3 bases left between them. The CDR3: CSAGQETQYF. The CDR3 DNA follows: TGCAGTGCTGGTCAAGAGACCCAGTACTTC.